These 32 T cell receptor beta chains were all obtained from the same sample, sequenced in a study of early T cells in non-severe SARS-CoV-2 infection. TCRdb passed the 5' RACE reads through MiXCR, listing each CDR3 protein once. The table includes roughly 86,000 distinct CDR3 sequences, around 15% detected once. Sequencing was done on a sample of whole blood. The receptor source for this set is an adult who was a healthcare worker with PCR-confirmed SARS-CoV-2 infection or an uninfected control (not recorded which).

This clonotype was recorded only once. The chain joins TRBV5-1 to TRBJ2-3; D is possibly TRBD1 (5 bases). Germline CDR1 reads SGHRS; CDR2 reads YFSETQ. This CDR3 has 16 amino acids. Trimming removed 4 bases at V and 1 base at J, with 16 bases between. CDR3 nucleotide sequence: TGCGCCAGCAGCACGGGCAGGGTAAGAGGCACAGATACGCAGTATTTT. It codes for CASSTGRVRGTDTQYF.

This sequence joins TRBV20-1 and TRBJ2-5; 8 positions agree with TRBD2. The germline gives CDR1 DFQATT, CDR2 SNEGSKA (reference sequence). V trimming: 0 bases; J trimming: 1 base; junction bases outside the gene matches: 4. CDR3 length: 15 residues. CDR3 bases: TGCAGTGCTAGAGATGGCGGGGGGCTCCAAGAGACCCAGTACTTC. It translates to CSARDGGGLQETQYF.

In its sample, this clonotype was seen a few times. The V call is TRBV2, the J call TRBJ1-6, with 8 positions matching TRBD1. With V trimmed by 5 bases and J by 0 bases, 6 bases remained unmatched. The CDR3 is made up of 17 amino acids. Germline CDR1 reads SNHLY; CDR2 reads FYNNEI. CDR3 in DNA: TGTGCCAGCAGTCCGAGACAGGGGAGCTCCTATAATTCACCCCTCCACTTT. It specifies CASSPRQGSSYNSPLHF.

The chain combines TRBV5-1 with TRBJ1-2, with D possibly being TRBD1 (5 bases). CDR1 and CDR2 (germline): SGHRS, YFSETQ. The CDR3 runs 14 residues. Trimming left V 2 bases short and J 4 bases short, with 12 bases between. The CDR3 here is CASSFSQGVYGYTF. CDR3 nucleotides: TGCGCCAGCAGCTTTTCTCAGGGAGTCTATGGCTACACCTTC.

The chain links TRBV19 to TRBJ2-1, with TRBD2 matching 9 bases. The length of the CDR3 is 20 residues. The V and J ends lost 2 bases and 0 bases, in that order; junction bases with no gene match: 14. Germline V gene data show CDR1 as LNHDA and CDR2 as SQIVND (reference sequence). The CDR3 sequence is CASSISSVGSGGTSYNEQFF. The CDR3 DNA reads TGTGCCAGTAGTATATCTAGTGTCGGGAGCGGGGGGACCTCCTACAATGAGCAGTTCTTC.

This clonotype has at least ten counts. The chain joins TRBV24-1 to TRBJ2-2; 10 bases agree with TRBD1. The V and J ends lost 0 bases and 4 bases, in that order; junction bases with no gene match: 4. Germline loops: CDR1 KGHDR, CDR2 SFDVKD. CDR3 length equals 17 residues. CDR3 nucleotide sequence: TGTGCCACCAGTGATTTGAGGACAGGGGGAACCACCGGGGAGCTGTTTTTT. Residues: CATSDLRTGGTTGELFF.

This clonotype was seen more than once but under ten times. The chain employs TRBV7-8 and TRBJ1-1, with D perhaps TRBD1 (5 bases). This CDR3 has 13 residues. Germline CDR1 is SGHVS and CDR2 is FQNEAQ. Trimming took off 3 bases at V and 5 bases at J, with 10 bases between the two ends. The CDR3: CASSFGRDTEAFF. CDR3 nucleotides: TGTGCCAGCAGCTTTGGCAGGGATACTGAAGCTTTCTTT.

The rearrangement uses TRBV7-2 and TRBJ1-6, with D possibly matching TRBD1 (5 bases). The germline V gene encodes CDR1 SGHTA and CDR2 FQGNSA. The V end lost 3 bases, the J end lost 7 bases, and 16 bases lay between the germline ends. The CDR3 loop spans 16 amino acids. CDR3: CASSFGGGRINSPLHF. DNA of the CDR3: TGTGCCAGCAGCTTTGGTGGGGGACGGATAAATTCACCCCTCCACTTT.

In DNA form, the CDR3 reads TGTGCCAGCAGCCCGGACAGTAGGCATGGCTACACCTTC. Its protein product is CASSPDSRHGYTF. The chain employs TRBV12-3 or TRBV12-4 and TRBJ1-2, with a possible D match to TRBD1 (6 bases). The CDR3 is 13 amino acids. With 6 bases removed from V and 6 bases from J, the gap between germline ends came to 14 bases.

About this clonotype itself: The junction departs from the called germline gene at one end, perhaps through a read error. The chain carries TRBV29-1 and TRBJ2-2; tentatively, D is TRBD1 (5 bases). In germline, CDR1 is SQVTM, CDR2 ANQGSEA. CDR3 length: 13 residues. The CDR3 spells CSVAGRDTGELFF. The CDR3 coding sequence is TGCAGCGTTGCAGGGCGTGACACCGGCGAGCTGTTTTTT.

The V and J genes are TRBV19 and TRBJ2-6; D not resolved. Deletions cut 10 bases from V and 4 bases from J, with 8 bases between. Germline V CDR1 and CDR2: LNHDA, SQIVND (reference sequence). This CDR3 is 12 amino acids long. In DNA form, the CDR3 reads TGTGCCACCGGTCTGGGGGCCAACGTCCTGACTTTC. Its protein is CATGLGANVLTF.

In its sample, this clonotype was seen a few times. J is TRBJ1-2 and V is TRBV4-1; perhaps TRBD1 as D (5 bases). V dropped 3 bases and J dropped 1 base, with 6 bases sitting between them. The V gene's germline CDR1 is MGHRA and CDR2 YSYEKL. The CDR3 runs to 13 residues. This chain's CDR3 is CASSQTDNYGYTF. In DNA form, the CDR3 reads TGCGCCAGCAGCCAGACAGATAACTATGGCTACACCTTC.

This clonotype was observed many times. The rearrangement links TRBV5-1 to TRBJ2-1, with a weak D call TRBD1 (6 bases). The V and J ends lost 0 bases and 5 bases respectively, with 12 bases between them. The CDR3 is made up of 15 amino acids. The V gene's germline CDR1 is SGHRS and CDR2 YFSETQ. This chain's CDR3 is CASSLVRTENNEQFF. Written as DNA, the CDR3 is TGCGCCAGCAGCTTGGTTCGGACAGAGAACAATGAGCAGTTCTTC.

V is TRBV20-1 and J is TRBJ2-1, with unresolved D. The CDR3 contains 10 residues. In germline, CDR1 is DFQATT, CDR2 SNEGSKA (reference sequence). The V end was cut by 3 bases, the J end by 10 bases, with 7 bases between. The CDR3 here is CSASITEQFF. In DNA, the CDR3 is TGCAGTGCTAGCATCACCGAGCAGTTCTTC.

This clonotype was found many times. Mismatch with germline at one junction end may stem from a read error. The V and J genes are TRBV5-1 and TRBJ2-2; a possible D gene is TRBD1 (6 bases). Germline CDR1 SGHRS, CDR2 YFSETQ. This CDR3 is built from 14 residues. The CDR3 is CASSIGTLAGELFF. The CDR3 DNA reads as TGCGCCAGCAGCATAGGGACATTGGCCGGGGAGCTTTTTTTT.

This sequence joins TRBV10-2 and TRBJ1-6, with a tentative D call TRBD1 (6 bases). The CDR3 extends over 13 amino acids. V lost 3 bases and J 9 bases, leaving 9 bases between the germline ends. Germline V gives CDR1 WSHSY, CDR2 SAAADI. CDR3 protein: CASSDGGASPLHF. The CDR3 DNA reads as TGCGCCAGCAGTGATGGGGGGGCTTCACCCCTCCACTTT.

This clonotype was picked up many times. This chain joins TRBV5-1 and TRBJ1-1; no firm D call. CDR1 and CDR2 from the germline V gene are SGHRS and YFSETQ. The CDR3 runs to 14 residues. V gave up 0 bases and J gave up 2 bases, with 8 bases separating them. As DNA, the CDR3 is TGCGCCAGCAGCTTGGCTGATCACAACACTGAAGCTTTCTTT. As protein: CASSLADHNTEAFF.

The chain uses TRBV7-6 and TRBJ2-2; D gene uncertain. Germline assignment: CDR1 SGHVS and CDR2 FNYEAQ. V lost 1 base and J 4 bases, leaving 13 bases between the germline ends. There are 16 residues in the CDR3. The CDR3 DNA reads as TGTGCCAGCAGCTTAGATGGTAGCCCGACCACCGGGGAGCTGTTTTTT. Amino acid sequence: CASSLDGSPTTGELFF.

The CDR3 region has the DNA TGTGCCAGCAGCTTGGAGGTAGCGGGGAGCTACAATGAGCAGTTCTTC. Protein product: CASSLEVAGSYNEQFF. This chain joins TRBV5-6 and TRBJ2-1; 8 nucleotides align to TRBD2. Germline V gene sequence: CDR1 SGHDT, CDR2 YYEEEE. With V trimmed by 0 bases and J by 3 bases, 5 bases remained unmatched. This CDR3 region has 16 residues.

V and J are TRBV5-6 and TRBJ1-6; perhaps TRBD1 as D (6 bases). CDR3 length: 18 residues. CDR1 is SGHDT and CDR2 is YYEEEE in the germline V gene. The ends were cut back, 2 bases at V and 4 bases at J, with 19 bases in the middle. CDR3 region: CASSFSQGGKRYNSPLHF. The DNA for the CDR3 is TGTGCCAGCAGCTTTTCACAGGGTGGCAAAAGGTATAATTCACCCCTCCACTTT.

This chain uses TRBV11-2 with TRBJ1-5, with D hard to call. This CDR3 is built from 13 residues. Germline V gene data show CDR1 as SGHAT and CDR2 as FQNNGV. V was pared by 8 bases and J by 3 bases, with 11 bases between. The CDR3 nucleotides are TGTGCCAGCTCGACGGCGTACAATCAGCCCCAGCATTTT. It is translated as CASSTAYNQPQHF.

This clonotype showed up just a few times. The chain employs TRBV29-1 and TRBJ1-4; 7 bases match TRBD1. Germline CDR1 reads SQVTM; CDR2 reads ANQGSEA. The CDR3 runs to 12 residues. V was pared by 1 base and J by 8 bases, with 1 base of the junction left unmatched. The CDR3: CSVEGTGEKLFF. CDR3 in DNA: TGCAGCGTTGAAGGGACAGGCGAAAAACTGTTTTTT. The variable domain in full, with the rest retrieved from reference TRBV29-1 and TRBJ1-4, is SAVISQKPSRDICQRGTSLTIQCQVDSQVTMMFWYRQQPGQSLTLIATANQGSEATYESGFVIDKFPISRPNLTFSTLTVSNMSPEDSSIYLCSVEGTGEKLFFGSGTQLSVL.

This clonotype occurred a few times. The CDR3 sequence is CASSDNHVPRAHNEQFF. The DNA for the CDR3 is TGTGCCAGCAGCGACAATCATGTCCCTCGAGCCCACAATGAGCAGTTCTTC. The chain joins TRBV12-3 or TRBV12-4 to TRBJ2-1; D is unresolved. V lost 6 bases, J lost 5 bases, and 23 bases lay in between. CDR3 length: 17 residues.

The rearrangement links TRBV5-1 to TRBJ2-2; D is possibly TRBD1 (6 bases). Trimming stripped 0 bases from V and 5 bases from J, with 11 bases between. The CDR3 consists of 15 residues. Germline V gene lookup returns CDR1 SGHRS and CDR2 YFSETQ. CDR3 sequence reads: CASSLEGRGTGELFF. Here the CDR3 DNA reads TGCGCCAGCAGCTTGGAGGGCAGGGGAACCGGGGAGCTGTTTTTT.

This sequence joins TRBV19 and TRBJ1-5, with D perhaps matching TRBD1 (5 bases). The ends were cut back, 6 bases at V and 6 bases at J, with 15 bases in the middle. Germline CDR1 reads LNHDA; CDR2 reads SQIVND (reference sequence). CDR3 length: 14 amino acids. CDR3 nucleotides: TGTGCCAGTAGCTATCAGGGTTCCCGTCAGCCCCAGCATTTT. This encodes CASSYQGSRQPQHF.

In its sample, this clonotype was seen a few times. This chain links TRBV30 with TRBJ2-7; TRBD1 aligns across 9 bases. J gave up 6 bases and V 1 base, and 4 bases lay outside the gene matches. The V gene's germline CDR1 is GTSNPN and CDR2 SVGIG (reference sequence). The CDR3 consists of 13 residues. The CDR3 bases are TGTGCCTGGAGTGGGGACAGGGTCGGCGAGCAGTACGTC. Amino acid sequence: CAWSGDRVGEQYV.

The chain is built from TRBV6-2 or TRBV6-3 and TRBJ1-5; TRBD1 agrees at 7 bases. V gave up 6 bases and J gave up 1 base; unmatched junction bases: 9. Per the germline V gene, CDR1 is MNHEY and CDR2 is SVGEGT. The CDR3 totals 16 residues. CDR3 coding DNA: TGTGCCAGCAGGCGACAGGGTTCGGAAAGCAATCAGCCCCAGCATTTT. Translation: CASRRQGSESNQPQHF.

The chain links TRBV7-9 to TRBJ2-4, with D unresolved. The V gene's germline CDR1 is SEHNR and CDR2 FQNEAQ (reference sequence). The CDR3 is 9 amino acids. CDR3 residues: CVPENIQYF. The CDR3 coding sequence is TGTGTTCCCGAGAACATTCAGTACTTC.

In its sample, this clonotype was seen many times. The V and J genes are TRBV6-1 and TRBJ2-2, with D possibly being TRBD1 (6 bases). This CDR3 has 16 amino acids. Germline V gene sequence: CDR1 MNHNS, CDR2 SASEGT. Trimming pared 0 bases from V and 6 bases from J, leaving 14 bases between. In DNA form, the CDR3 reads TGTGCCAGCAGTGAAGCTAGGACAGTCCTTTCCGGGGAGCTGTTTTTT. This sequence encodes CASSEARTVLSGELFF.

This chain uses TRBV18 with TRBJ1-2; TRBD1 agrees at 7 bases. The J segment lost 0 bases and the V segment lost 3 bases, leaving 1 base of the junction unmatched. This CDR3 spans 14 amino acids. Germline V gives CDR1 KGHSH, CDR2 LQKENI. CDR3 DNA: TGTGCCAGCTCACCTGGGACAGCTAACTATGGCTACACCTTC. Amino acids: CASSPGTANYGYTF.

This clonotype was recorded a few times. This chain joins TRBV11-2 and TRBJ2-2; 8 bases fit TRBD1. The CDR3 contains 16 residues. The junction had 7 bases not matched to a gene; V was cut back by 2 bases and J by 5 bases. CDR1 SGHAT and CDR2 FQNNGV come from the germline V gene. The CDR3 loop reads CASSLYITGGTGELFF. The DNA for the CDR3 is TGTGCCAGCAGCTTATATATAACAGGGGGTACCGGGGAGCTGTTTTTT.

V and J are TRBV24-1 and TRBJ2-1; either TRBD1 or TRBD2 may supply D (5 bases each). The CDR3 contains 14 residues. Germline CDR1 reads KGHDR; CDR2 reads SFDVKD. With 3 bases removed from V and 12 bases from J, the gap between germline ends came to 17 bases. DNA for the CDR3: TGTGCCACCAGTGATCCCCGAAGGAGGCAGGGGCAGTTCTTC. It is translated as CATSDPRRRQGQFF.